Shown below are 27 T cell receptor beta chains from a single sample sequenced in a study of cytomegalovirus exposure and HLA in healthy donors. The PCR was carried out with 60 Vbeta primers and 13 Jbeta primers. Repertoires were generated with immunoSEQ multiplex PCR, while TCRdb's copy carries only in-frame clones and drops some. The data show 150,000 or so clones, 80% seen once. The sequencing sample was made of PBMCs. The receptors derive from a man in his fifties or sixties in good health and CMV-seronegative.

This clone was counted a single time. The chain uses TRBV19 and TRBJ2-1; 7 bases match TRBD1. This CDR3 spans 12 amino acids. With 6 bases clipped from V and 5 bases from J, the junction kept 1 base outside the gene matches. Germline-derived CDR1 and CDR2 are LNHDA and SQIVND (reference sequence). The CDR3 region is CASRTGDNEQFF. CDR3 bases: TGTGCCAGTAGAACAGGGGACAATGAGCAGTTCTTC.

A few counts support this clone. The same CDR3 arises from other DNA sequences in this sample as well. The J gene is TRBJ2-7, the V gene TRBV5-1; tentatively, D is TRBD2 (5 bases). Germline CDR1 and CDR2: SGHRS and YFSETQ. The V gene lost 4 bases and the J gene lost 5 bases, with 13 bases spanning the gap. The CDR3 loop spans 13 amino acids. CDR3: CASSPAGGNEQYF. In DNA form, the CDR3 reads TGCGCCAGCAGCCCCGCCGGAGGTAACGAGCAGTACTTC.

The rearrangement uses TRBV6-6 and TRBJ1-2, with D tentatively TRBD1 (6 bases). Germline V lookup: CDR1 MNHNY, CDR2 SVGAGI (reference sequence). Trimming removed 4 bases from V and 4 bases from J, with 10 bases in between. The CDR3 spans 13 residues. The chain's CDR3 is CASSWGPIYGYTF. For the CDR3, the DNA is TGTGCCAGCAGTTGGGGGCCCATCTATGGCTACACCTTC.

The J gene is TRBJ2-3, the V gene TRBV25-1; D is perhaps TRBD2 (6 bases). Germline V lookup: CDR1 MGHDK, CDR2 SYGVNS. Trimming left V 4 bases short and J 6 bases short, with 17 bases between. The CDR3 runs 15 residues. The DNA of the CDR3 is TGTGCCAGCAGTGGGGCGGAGGGTGTCCGGGATACGCAGTATTTT. This codes for CASSGAEGVRDTQYF.

V is TRBV29-1 and J is TRBJ1-2; 10 bases map to TRBD1. The V segment lost 4 bases and the J segment 6 bases; nucleotides outside the gene matches: 11. Germline V gene data show CDR1 as SQVTM and CDR2 as ANQGSEA. The CDR3 is 15 amino acids. CDR3 protein: CSVARGGTGVDGYTF. In DNA form, the CDR3 reads TGCAGCGTTGCCCGTGGGGGGACAGGGGTGGATGGCTACACCTTC.

The chain links TRBV5-1 to TRBJ2-7; the D is unclear. CDR1 and CDR2 from the germline V gene are SGHRS and YFSETQ. With 0 bases removed from V and 3 bases from J, the gap between germline ends came to 16 bases. This CDR3 is 16 amino acids long. In DNA, the CDR3 is TGCGCCAGCAGCTTGGATTCCCAGGCGCTGAACTACGAGCAGTACTTC. This sequence encodes CASSLDSQALNYEQYF. The complete variable domain, with remaining parts taken from reference TRBV5-1 and TRBJ2-7, reads KAGVTQTPRYLIKTRGQQVTLSCSPISGHRSVSWYQQTPGQGLQFLFEYFSETQRNKGNFPGRFSGRQFSNSRSEMNVSTLELGDSALYLCASSLDSQALNYEQYFGPGTRLTVT.

The rearrangement joins TRBV5-4 to TRBJ2-1; TRBD2 matches 13 bases. Germline lookup yields CDR1 SGHNT and CDR2 YYREEE (reference sequence). This CDR3 comprises 17 residues. Trimming cost V 4 bases and J 5 bases; bases outside gene matches: 9. The CDR3 sequence: CASSPRTSGSIHNEQFF. The DNA for the CDR3 is TGTGCCAGCAGCCCCCGGACTAGCGGGAGTATACACAATGAGCAGTTCTTC.

This clone showed up just once. This chain joins TRBV4-2 and TRBJ1-2; 10 bases are shared with TRBD1. With V trimmed by 0 bases and J by 9 bases, 4 bases remained unmatched. CDR3 size: 14 residues. Germline CDR1 and CDR2: LGHNA and YNFKEQ. The DNA of the CDR3 is TGTGCCAGCAGCCAAGAGGGGACAGGGGTGAGCTACACCTTC. It specifies CASSQEGTGVSYTF.

This sequence joins TRBV4-1 and TRBJ2-6; D gene ambiguous. Germline loops: CDR1 MGHRA, CDR2 YSYEKL. CDR3 length: 17 amino acids. Trimming took off 0 bases at V and 0 bases at J, with 9 bases between the two ends. In DNA, the CDR3 is TGCGCCAGCAGCCAAGACTACGCGAGCTCTGGGGCCAACGTCCTGACTTTC. It is translated as CASSQDYASSGANVLTF.

V gene TRBV7-2 combines with J gene TRBJ2-1; 12 bases are a match to TRBD2. CDR1 is SGHTA and CDR2 is FQGNSA in the germline V gene. The CDR3 loop spans 14 amino acids. The V gene end was trimmed by 5 bases and the J gene end by 7 bases; junction bases not matched to a gene: 3. The CDR3 here is CASSLTSGSNEQFF. In DNA, the CDR3 is TGTGCCAGCAGCCTGACTAGCGGGAGTAATGAGCAGTTCTTC.

This clone was observed a handful of times. The J gene is TRBJ2-3, the V gene TRBV27, with 7 bases that match TRBD1. CDR3 size: 15 residues. Per germline, CDR1 MNHEY and CDR2 SMNVEV (reference sequence). V shed 7 bases and J 4 bases; nucleotides not matched to a gene: 11. The CDR3 here is CASIMLGQGADTQYF. Written as DNA, the CDR3 is TGTGCCAGCATCATGCTCGGGCAGGGGGCAGATACGCAGTATTTT.

The V gene is TRBV29-1, the J gene TRBJ2-7; 7 nucleotides match TRBD1. The CDR3 covers 12 residues. V lost 2 bases to trimming and J lost 6 bases; unmatched junction nucleotides: 4. Germline values: CDR1 SQVTM, CDR2 ANQGSEA. DNA for the CDR3: TGCAGCGTTGAAATGGGGACAGCCGAGCAGTACTTC. This encodes CSVEMGTAEQYF.

The rearrangement joins TRBV9 to TRBJ1-1; D might be TRBD1 (5 bases). The CDR3 loop spans 14 amino acids. From germline, CDR1 is SGDLS and CDR2 YYNGEE. Trimming took off 0 bases at V and 9 bases at J, with 15 bases between the two ends. The CDR3 nucleotides read TGTGCCAGCAGCGTAGACCAGGGCGATGCAAAAGCTTTCTTT. Residues: CASSVDQGDAKAFF. The full variable domain, rest sourced from reference TRBV9 and TRBJ1-1, is DSGVTQTPKHLITATGQRVTLRCSPRSGDLSVYWYQQSLDQGLQFLIQYYNGEERAKGNILERFSAQQFPDLHSELNLSSLELGDSALYFCASSVDQGDAKAFFGQGTRLTVV.

This clone was observed a few times. The genes are TRBV10-2 and TRBJ2-7; TRBD2 matches 8 bases. This CDR3 has 15 residues. Trimming at V came to 6 bases and at J to 2 bases, leaving 9 bases not matched to a gene. Germline V gene sequence: CDR1 WSHSY, CDR2 SAAADI. The CDR3 DNA is TGCGCCAGCAGAGTAATAGCGGGAACCACCTACGAGCAGTACTTC. Translation gives CASRVIAGTTYEQYF.

This chain joins TRBV14 and TRBJ2-7, with 14 bases matching TRBD2. Germline-derived CDR1 and CDR2 are SGHDN and FVKESK. The CDR3 has 16 amino acids. J was trimmed by 2 bases and V by 6 bases; bases with no gene match: 6. The CDR3, as DNA: TGTGCCAGCAGTCCGGGACTAGCGGGAGTGGCCTACGAGCAGTACTTC. Residues: CASSPGLAGVAYEQYF.

Turning to this clone: The germline gene is not matched at one end of the junction; a read error may be the cause. This chain joins TRBV27 and TRBJ2-7; D remains unclear. Per germline, CDR1 MNHEY and CDR2 SMNVEV (reference sequence). There are 12 residues in the CDR3. For the CDR3, the DNA is TGTGCCAGCAGTTCGAACTCCCACGAGCAGTACTTC. As protein: CASSSNSHEQYF.

V gene TRBV7-9 combines with J gene TRBJ1-1; D might be TRBD1 (5 bases). This CDR3 is 11 amino acids long. Germline CDR1 SEHNR, CDR2 FQNEAQ (reference sequence). V was shortened by 5 bases and J by 7 bases, with 8 bases between the two germline ends. CDR3 residues: CASSGQGEAFF. The CDR3, as DNA: TGTGCCAGCAGCGGGCAGGGTGAAGCTTTCTTT.

The gene calls are TRBV5-1 and TRBJ2-1; possible D gene TRBD1, 7 bases. Trimming stripped 0 bases from V and 3 bases from J, with 10 bases between. This CDR3 is built from 15 residues. In germline, CDR1 is SGHRS, CDR2 YFSETQ. The chain's CDR3 is CASSLGGTDYNEQFF. DNA for the CDR3: TGCGCCAGCAGCTTGGGCGGGACAGACTACAATGAGCAGTTCTTC. Complete variable domain (other parts from reference TRBV5-1 and TRBJ2-1): KAGVTQTPRYLIKTRGQQVTLSCSPISGHRSVSWYQQTPGQGLQFLFEYFSETQRNKGNFPGRFSGRQFSNSRSEMNVSTLELGDSALYLCASSLGGTDYNEQFFGPGTRLTVL.

V and J are TRBV6-1 and TRBJ1-2, with TRBD1 matching over 10 bases. The length of the CDR3 is 16 residues. The trim removed 0 bases at V and 2 bases at J, leaving 3 bases unmatched. Germline V gene lookup returns CDR1 MNHNS and CDR2 SASEGT. The CDR3 DNA reads TGTGCCAGCAGTGAAGCGACAGGGGGCGCGAACTATGGCTACACCTTC. Amino acid sequence: CASSEATGGANYGYTF.

The chain combines TRBV14 with TRBJ2-1; no definite D call. Germline-derived CDR1 and CDR2 are SGHDN and FVKESK. This CDR3 contains 11 residues. V was cut by 1 base and J by 10 bases, with 5 bases left in between. CDR3 bases: TGTGCCAGCAGCCAAGGTATAGAGCAGTTCTTC. This translates into CASSQGIEQFF.

The rearrangement joins TRBV5-4 to TRBJ2-1, with D unresolved. With 0 bases removed from V and 1 base from J, the gap between germline ends came to 11 bases. The CDR3 totals 16 residues. Germline V CDR1 and CDR2: SGHNT, YYREEE (reference sequence). The CDR3, as DNA: TGTGCCAGCAGCTTGGAGGTGGTCGGGTCCTACAATGAGCAGTTCTTC. Its translation: CASSLEVVGSYNEQFF.

This clone showed up just a few times. V is TRBV10-2 and J is TRBJ2-3; maybe TRBD1 (6 bases). Germline CDR1 is WSHSY and CDR2 is SAAADI. The CDR3 runs 12 residues. The V end was cut by 2 bases, the J end by 6 bases, with 6 bases between. The CDR3 loop is CASSEQGDTQYF. For the CDR3, the DNA is TGCGCCAGCAGTGAGCAGGGGGATACGCAGTATTTT.

The J gene is TRBJ2-1, the V gene TRBV27; 11 bases match TRBD2. The CDR3 contains 16 residues. Germline CDR1 MNHEY, CDR2 SMNVEV (reference sequence). V dropped 5 bases and J dropped 5; count of bases not matched to a gene: 8. The chain's CDR3 is CASSIPLAGANNEQFF. CDR3 DNA sequence: TGTGCCAGCAGTATCCCACTAGCGGGAGCTAACAATGAGCAGTTCTTC.

This clone was detected a few times. This chain links TRBV2 with TRBJ2-1; 9 positions agree with TRBD1. After removal of 5 bases from V and 11 bases from J, the junction contained 1 base not matched to a gene. Germline assignment: CDR1 SNHLY and CDR2 FYNNEI. The CDR3 consists of 11 residues. CDR3 amino acids: CASSTGGKQFF. The CDR3 DNA sequence: TGTGCCAGCAGTACAGGGGGCAAGCAGTTCTTC. The full variable domain, in which reference TRBV2 and TRBJ2-1 provide the parts outside the CDR3, is EPEVTQTPSHQVTQMGQEVILRCVPISNHLYFYWYRQILGQKVEFLVSFYNNEISEKSEIFDDQFSVERPDGSNFTLKIRSTKLEDSAMYFCASSTGGKQFFGPGTRLTVL.

This rearrangement joins TRBV5-6 to TRBJ1-4; the D gene is possibly TRBD1 (5 bases). Germline V gene lookup returns CDR1 SGHDT and CDR2 YYEEEE. This CDR3 is 13 amino acids long. The germline V and J ends were trimmed by 6 bases and 8 bases, with 14 bases remaining between them. The CDR3 DNA reads as TGTGCCAGCATCCAATGGGGGGGAGAAAAACTGTTTTTT. As protein: CASIQWGGEKLFF.

The rearrangement joins TRBV13 to TRBJ1-4; no clear D. CDR1 and CDR2 (germline): PRHDT, FYEKMQ (reference sequence). CDR3 size: 13 residues. Trimming took 6 bases from V and 4 from J, leaving 9 bases between them. CDR3: CASRREDNEKLFF. The CDR3 nucleotides read TGTGCCAGCAGACGCGAGGATAATGAAAAACTGTTTTTT.

This clone was detected a few times. V gene TRBV15 combines with J gene TRBJ1-1; 7 bases line up with TRBD1. Per the germline V gene, CDR1 is LNHNV and CDR2 is YYDKDF (reference sequence). The junction had 14 bases not matched to a gene; V was cut back by 7 bases and J by 0 bases. This CDR3 contains 17 residues. The DNA for the CDR3 is TGTGCCACCACCAAAGACGTCGGGACAGAGATGAACACTGAAGCTTTCTTT. Protein: CATTKDVGTEMNTEAFF. The variable domain in full, completed from reference TRBV15 and TRBJ1-1, reads DAMVIQNPRYQVTQFGKPVTLSCSQTLNHNVMYWYQQKSSQAPKLLFHYYDKDFNNEADTPDNFQSRRPNTSFCFLDIRSPGLGDTAMYLCATTKDVGTEMNTEAFFGQGTRLTVV.